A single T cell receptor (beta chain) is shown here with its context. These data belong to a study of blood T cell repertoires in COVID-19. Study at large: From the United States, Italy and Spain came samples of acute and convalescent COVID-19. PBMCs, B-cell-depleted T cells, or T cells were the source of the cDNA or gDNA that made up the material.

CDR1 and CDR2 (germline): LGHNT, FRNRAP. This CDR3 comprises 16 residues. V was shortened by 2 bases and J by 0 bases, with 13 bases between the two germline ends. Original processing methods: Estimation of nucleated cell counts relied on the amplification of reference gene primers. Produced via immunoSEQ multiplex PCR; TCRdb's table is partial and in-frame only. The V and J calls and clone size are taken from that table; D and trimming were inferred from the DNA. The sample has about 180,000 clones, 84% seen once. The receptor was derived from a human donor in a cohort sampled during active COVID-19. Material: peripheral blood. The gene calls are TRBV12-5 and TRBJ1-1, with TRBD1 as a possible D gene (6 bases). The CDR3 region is CASGLYKGGLNTEAFF. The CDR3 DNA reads TGTGCTAGTGGTTTGTACAAGGGGGGGTTGAACACTGAAGCTTTCTTT.